This T cell receptor beta chain was recovered during a study of T cell responses to AZD1222 COVID-19 vaccine. CDR3 length: 15 residues. Germline CDR1 SGHNT, CDR2 YENEEA. Trimming stripped 4 bases from V and 4 bases from J, with 13 bases between. The method was immunoSEQ multiplex PCR; TCRdb's version includes in-frame clones alone and lacks a portion of them. The sample lists about 140,000 clones; roughly 90% were seen once. The source of this sequence is an adult who received the MenACWY meningococcal vaccine as a control. The sequenced sample was peripheral blood, obtained 28 days after the second dose of the MenACWY control vaccine. The gene calls are TRBV11-3 and TRBJ2-2; no clear D gene. CDR3 DNA sequence: TGTGCCAGCAGCTCCGGATCACACGGCACCGGGGAGCTGTTTTTT. Translation gives CASSSGSHGTGELFF.